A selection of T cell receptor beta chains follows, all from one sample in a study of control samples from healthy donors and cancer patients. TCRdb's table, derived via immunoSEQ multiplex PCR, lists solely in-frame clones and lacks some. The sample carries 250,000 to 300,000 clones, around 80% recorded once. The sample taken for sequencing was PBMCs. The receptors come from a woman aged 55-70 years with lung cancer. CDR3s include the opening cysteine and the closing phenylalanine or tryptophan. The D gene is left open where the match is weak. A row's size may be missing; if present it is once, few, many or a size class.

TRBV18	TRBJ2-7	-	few	CASSPDSHEQYF	TGTGCCAGCTCACCGGACAGTCACGAGCAGTACTTC
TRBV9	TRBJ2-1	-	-	CASSVGISPGHNEQFF	TGTGCCAGCAGCGTAGGTATCAGCCCGGGGCACAATGAGCAGTTCTTC
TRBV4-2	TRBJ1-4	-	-	CASSLPVASGNEKLFF	TGTGCCAGCAGCCTTCCAGTGGCTTCTGGTAATGAAAAACTGTTTTTT
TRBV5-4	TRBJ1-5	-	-	CASSLGGGSSNQPQHF	TGTGCCAGCAGCTTAGGGGGGGGATCATCCAATCAGCCCCAGCATTTT
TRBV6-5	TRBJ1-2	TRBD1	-	CASSYSIGTGGGYTF	TGTGCCAGCAGTTACTCGATCGGGACAGGGGGTGGCTACACCTTC
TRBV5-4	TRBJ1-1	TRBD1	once	CASSLGGTGNTEAFF	TGTGCCAGCAGCTTGGGGGGGACAGGGAACACTGAAGCTTTCTTT
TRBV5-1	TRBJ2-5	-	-	CASSLGGVEETQYF	TGCGCCAGCAGCTTGGGAGGGGTCGAGGAGACCCAGTACTTC
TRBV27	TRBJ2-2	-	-	CASSPIGVVGELFF	TGTGCCAGCAGTCCTATAGGGGTTGTCGGGGAGCTGTTTTTT
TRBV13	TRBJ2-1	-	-	CASSQGGEISEQFF	TGTGCCAGCAGCCAAGGGGGAGAGATTAGTGAGCAGTTCTTC
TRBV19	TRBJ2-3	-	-	CASQSRASNTDTQYF	TGTGCCAGCCAATCGAGGGCCTCTAACACAGATACGCAGTATTTT
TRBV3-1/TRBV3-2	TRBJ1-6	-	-	CASSQDNHSPLHF	TGTGCCAGCAGCCAAGATAACCATTCACCCCTCCACTTT
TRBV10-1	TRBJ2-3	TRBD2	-	CASGDSGRTDTQYF	TGCGCCAGCGGAGATAGCGGGAGAACAGATACGCAGTATTTT
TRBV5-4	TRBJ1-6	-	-	CASSLLGDNSPLHF	TGTGCCAGCAGCTTACTCGGAGATAATTCACCCCTCCACTTT
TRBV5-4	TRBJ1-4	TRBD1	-	CASSVGGGTEGEKLFF	TGTGCCAGCAGCGTAGGAGGGGGGACAGAGGGAGAAAAACTGTTTTTT
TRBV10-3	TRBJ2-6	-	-	CAIGDTAGANVLTF	TGTGCCATCGGGGACACGGCTGGGGCCAACGTCCTGACTTTC
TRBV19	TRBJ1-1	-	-	CASSIERNYEAFF	TGTGCCAGTAGTATAGAACGTAACTACGAAGCTTTCTTT
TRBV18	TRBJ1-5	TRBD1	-	CASSPTGGNQPQHF	TGTGCCAGCTCGCCGACAGGGGGCAATCAGCCCCAGCATTTT